This is a list of T cell receptor beta chains from one sample in a study of T-cell reconstitution after alpha-beta-depleted transplantation in children. TCRdb independently ran MiXCR on the PCR reads; one entry per CDR3 protein. The sample lists around 370,000 distinct CDR3 sequences; around 15% were seen once. The sequencing used PBMCs, mostly from graft donor cells, collected 360 days after TCRalphabeta/CD19-depleted stem cell transplant. Every receptor here comes from a male patient aged 2 to 9 who had a stem cell transplant for acute lymphoblastic leukemia, so the T cells may come from the graft donor. Each CDR3 is given with its conserved first and last residue. A D gene is named only where the DNA matches it firmly. Size is omitted from some rows. Given values are once, few, many or a class for expanded clones.

DNA: TGCAGCGCTCTGGTCGGGGTACAAGAGACCCAGTACTTC; CDR3: CSALVGVQETQYF; J: TRBJ2-5; D: -; V: TRBV29-1; size: many
DNA: TGTGCCAGCTCACCCAACCTCGGGAGGGAACAAGAGACCCAGTACTTC; CDR3: CASSPNLGREQETQYF; J: TRBJ2-5; D: TRBD2; V: TRBV18; size: -
DNA: TGTGCCAGCAGGCGTAGCGGGATGGCAGATACGCAGTATTTT; CDR3: CASRRSGMADTQYF; J: TRBJ2-3; D: TRBD2; V: TRBV27; size: -
DNA: TGCAGTGCTAGGGGACTAGCGGCCCCAAGGACCGCAGATACGCAGTATTTT; CDR3: CSARGLAAPRTADTQYF; J: TRBJ2-3; D: TRBD2; V: TRBV20-1; size: -
DNA: TGCTGTGCTTTGACTAGCGGGAGGAGGGGCATCACAGATACGCAGTATTTT; CDR3: CCALTSGRRGITDTQYF; J: TRBJ2-3; D: TRBD2; V: TRBV20-1; size: -
DNA: TGTGCCAGCGCGAAGGAGGGGTTCCTCACCACAGATACGCAGTATTTT; CDR3: CASAKEGFLTTDTQYF; J: TRBJ2-3; D: -; V: TRBV5-5; size: few
DNA: TGTGCCAGCAGTTTATTCCGCCTAAGCCACAATGAGCAGTTCTTC; CDR3: CASSLFRLSHNEQFF; J: TRBJ2-1; D: -; V: TRBV27; size: -
DNA: TGTGCCAGCTCACCGCGGACAGGGGACACCGGGGAGCTGTTTTTT; CDR3: CASSPRTGDTGELFF; J: TRBJ2-2; D: TRBD1; V: TRBV18; size: many
DNA: TGCGCCAGCAGCCAAGAGTACTCTGGGGCCAACGTCCTGACTTTC; CDR3: CASSQEYSGANVLTF; J: TRBJ2-6; D: -; V: TRBV4-3; size: -
DNA: TGTGCCAGCAGCCAAGGGCCCTGGATCCGGGGGCAGCAGCAGTTCTTC; CDR3: CASSQGPWIRGQQQFF; J: TRBJ2-1; D: -; V: TRBV3-1; size: few
DNA: TGTGCCAGCAGCTTAGCGACTTACTCATCCTACAATGAGCAGTTCTTC; CDR3: CASSLATYSSYNEQFF; J: TRBJ2-1; D: -; V: TRBV7-8; size: -
DNA: TGTGCCAGCAGTTTCATCCCCTTTTCGGGGACTAGCGGCCGCAGCTCCTACGAGCAGTACTTC; CDR3: CASSFIPFSGTSGRSSYEQYF; J: TRBJ2-7; D: TRBD2; V: TRBV28; size: few
DNA: TGCAGTGCGCAAGGGACTGGACAAGAGACCCAGTACTTC; CDR3: CSAQGTGQETQYF; J: TRBJ2-5; D: -; V: TRBV20-1; size: few
DNA: TGTGCCAGCAGTTTCCGGGGGGCCCAGAACACTGAAGCTTTCTTT; CDR3: CASSFRGAQNTEAFF; J: TRBJ1-1; D: -; V: TRBV12-3/TRBV12-4; size: few
DNA: TGTGCCAGCATAATAGGAGGGAGCTCCTACGAGCAGTACTTC; CDR3: CASIIGGSSYEQYF; J: TRBJ2-7; D: -; V: TRBV6-1; size: few
DNA: TGTGCCAGCAGCCATTCTACCGGACTAGCGGGAGACACCGGGGAGCTGTTTTTT; CDR3: CASSHSTGLAGDTGELFF; J: TRBJ2-2; D: TRBD2; V: TRBV4-2; size: many
DNA: TGCGCCAGCAGCCAAGATGGAGGTAGCACAGATACGCAGTATTTT; CDR3: CASSQDGGSTDTQYF; J: TRBJ2-3; D: -; V: TRBV4-3; size: -
DNA: TGCGCCAGCAGCTCGACAGGCCTCTACAATGAGCAGTTCTTC; CDR3: CASSSTGLYNEQFF; J: TRBJ2-1; D: -; V: TRBV5-1; size: few
DNA: TGCAGCGTTGATCCCGGGGGGGTGCGGGAGTTC; CDR3: CSVDPGGVREF; J: TRBJ2-7; D: TRBD2; V: TRBV29-1; size: -
DNA: TGTGCCAGCAGTGGTCTGGGTCCCTTGGGCTACACCTTC; CDR3: CASSGLGPLGYTF; J: TRBJ1-2; D: -; V: TRBV25-1; size: many
DNA: TGTGCCACCAGGGCCCTTCGATACTCTGGGGCCAACGTCCTGACTTTC; CDR3: CATRALRYSGANVLTF; J: TRBJ2-6; D: -; V: TRBV15; size: -
DNA: TGCGCCAGCAGCCAAGGAAGGGGCCTCATGAACACTGAAGCTTTCTTT; CDR3: CASSQGRGLMNTEAFF; J: TRBJ1-1; D: -; V: TRBV4-3; size: few
DNA: TGCGCCAGCAGCGAAGCAGGACTTGTTAATGAGCAGTTCTTC; CDR3: CASSEAGLVNEQFF; J: TRBJ2-1; D: -; V: TRBV4-1; size: many
DNA: TGTGCCAGCAGTTACTCCCCCGGACTCCCCCAGCACACAGATACGCAGTATTTT; CDR3: CASSYSPGLPQHTDTQYF; J: TRBJ2-3; D: -; V: TRBV6-2/TRBV6-3; size: -
DNA: TGTGCCAGCAGCGCGGGACAGATTGGCAATGAGCAGTTCTTC; CDR3: CASSAGQIGNEQFF; J: TRBJ2-1; D: TRBD1; V: TRBV9; size: few
DNA: TGTGCCACCAGCCCGGGAGAGACCCAGTACTTC; CDR3: CATSPGETQYF; J: TRBJ2-5; D: -; V: TRBV24-1; size: many
DNA: TGTGCCAGCAGTTTCCGGGGGTTGGGGAACAATGAGCAGTTCTTC; CDR3: CASSFRGLGNNEQFF; J: TRBJ2-1; D: -; V: TRBV12-3/TRBV12-4; size: many
DNA: TGCGCCAGCAGCCCCTCAATCTTGGTGGGAGGGCTTAATGAGCAGTTCTTC; CDR3: CASSPSILVGGLNEQFF; J: TRBJ2-1; D: TRBD2; V: TRBV4-3; size: -
DNA: TGTGCCAGCAGCCAACTAATTAGCGGGAGCTCCTACAATGAGCAGTTCTTC; CDR3: CASSQLISGSSYNEQFF; J: TRBJ2-1; D: TRBD2; V: TRBV7-8; size: -